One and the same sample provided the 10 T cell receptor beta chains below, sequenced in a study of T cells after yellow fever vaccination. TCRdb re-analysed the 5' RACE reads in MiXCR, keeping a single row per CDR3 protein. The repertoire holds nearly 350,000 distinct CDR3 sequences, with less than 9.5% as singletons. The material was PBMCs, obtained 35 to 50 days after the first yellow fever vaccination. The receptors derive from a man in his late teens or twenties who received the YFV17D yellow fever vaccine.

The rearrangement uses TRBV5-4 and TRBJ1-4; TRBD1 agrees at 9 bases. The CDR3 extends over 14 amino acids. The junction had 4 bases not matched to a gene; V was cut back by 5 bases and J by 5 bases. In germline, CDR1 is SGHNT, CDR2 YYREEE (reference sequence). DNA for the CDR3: TGTGCCAGCAGGTCCGGGACAGGGAATGAAAAACTGTTTTTT. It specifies CASRSGTGNEKLFF.

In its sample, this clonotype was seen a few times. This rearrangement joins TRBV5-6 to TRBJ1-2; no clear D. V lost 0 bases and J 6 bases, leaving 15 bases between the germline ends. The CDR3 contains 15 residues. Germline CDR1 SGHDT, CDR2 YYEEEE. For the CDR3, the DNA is TGTGCCAGCAGCTTGGTATGGTCGGACGGCCATGGCTACACCTTC. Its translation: CASSLVWSDGHGYTF.

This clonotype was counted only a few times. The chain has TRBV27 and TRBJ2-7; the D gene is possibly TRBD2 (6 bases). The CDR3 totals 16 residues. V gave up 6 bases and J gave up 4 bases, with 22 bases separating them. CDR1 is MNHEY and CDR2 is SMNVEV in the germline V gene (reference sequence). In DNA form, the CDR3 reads TGTGCCAGCAGCGCCGCTATTGGGACTCTGGCATACGAGCAGTACTTC. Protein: CASSAAIGTLAYEQYF.

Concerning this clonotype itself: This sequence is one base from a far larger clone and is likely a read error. The CDR3 loop reads CASSLAGANTGEQFF. The CDR3, as DNA: TGCGCCAGCAGCTTGGCAGGGGCAAACACCGGGGAGCAGTTTTTT. This sequence joins TRBV5-1 and TRBJ2-2; perhaps TRBD1 as D (6 bases). The CDR3 length is 15 residues. Looked up from germline, CDR1 is SGHRS and CDR2 is YFSETQ.

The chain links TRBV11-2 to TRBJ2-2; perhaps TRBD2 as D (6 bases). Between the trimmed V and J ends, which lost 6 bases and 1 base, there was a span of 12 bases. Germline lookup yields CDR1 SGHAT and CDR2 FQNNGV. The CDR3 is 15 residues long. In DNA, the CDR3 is TGTGCCAGCAGGCGGGACTTACTGAACACCGGGGAGCTGTTTTTT. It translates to CASRRDLLNTGELFF.

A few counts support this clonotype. The DNA of the CDR3 is TGTGCCAGCAGGCAAAATTGGGGAATCTCCTACAATGAGCAGTTCTTC. This encodes CASRQNWGISYNEQFF. The chain combines TRBV12-3 or TRBV12-4 with TRBJ2-1, with no clear D. The CDR3 sequence is 16 residues long. V shed 6 bases and J shed 0 bases, with 15 bases lying between them.

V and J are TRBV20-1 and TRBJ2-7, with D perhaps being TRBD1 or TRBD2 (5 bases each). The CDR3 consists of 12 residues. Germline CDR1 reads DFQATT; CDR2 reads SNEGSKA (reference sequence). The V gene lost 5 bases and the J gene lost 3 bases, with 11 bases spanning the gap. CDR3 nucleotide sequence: TGCAGTGCTGGGGACCCAAGCTACGAGCAGTACTTC. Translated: CSAGDPSYEQYF.

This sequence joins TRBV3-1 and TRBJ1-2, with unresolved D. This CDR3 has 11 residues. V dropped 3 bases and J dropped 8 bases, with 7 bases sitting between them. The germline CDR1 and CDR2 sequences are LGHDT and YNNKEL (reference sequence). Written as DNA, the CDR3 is TGTGCCAGCAGCCAGACGGAGGGCTACACCTTC. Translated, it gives CASSQTEGYTF.

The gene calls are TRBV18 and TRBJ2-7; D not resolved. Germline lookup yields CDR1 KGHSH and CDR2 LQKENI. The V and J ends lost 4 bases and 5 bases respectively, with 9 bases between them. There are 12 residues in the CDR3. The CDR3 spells CASSRPGDEQYV. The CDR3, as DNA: TGTGCCAGCTCACGACCGGGTGACGAGCAGTACGTC.

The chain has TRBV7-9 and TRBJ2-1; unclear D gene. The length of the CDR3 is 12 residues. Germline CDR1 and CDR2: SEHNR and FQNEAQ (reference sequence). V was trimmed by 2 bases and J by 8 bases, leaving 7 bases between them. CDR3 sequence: CASSLSLYEQFF. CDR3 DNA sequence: TGTGCCAGCAGCTTATCCCTTTATGAGCAGTTCTTC.